This section outlines one TCR beta chain sequence together with its context. Original processing notes: How many nucleated cells were present was estimated from reference gene primer amplification. Clones were read by immunoSEQ multiplex PCR, and TCRdb kept only the in-frame ones, dropping some. V and J calls and clone size are copied from that table; D and trimming were computed from the DNA. The table lists some 120,000 clones, around 87% of them singletons. This sample was taken from a study of blood T cell repertoires in COVID-19. Across the study: PBMCs, B-cell-depleted T cells, or T cells provided the cDNA or gDNA that made up the material.

The sequenced sample was peripheral blood. This receptor was identified in a woman aged 55-69 years with acute or convalescent COVID-19.

CDR3 amino acids: CASSRDRANQPQHF. Written as DNA, the CDR3 is TGTGCCAGCAGCCGGGACAGGGCAAATCAGCCCCAGCATTTT. This chain joins TRBV2 and TRBJ1-5; 9 positions match TRBD1. After removal of 6 bases from V and 4 bases from J, the junction contained 4 bases not matched to a gene. The CDR3 consists of 14 residues. Looked up from germline, CDR1 is SNHLY and CDR2 is FYNNEI.